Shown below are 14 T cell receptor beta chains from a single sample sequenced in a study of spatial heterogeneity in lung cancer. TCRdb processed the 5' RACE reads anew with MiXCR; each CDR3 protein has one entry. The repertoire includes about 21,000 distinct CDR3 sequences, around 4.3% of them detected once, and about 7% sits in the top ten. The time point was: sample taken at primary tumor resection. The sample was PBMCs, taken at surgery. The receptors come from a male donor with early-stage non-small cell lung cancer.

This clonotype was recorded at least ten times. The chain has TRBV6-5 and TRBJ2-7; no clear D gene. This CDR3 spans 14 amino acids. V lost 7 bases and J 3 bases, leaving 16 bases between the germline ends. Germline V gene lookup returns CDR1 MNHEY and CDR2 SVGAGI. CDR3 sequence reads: CASTPGRRFYEQYF. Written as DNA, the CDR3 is TGTGCCAGCACCCCGGGTAGGCGGTTCTACGAGCAGTACTTC.

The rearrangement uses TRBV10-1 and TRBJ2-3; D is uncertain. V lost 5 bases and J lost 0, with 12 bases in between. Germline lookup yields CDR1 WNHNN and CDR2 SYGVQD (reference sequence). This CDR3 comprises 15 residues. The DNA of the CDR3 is TGCGCCAGCAGTCGTGAAGGGCGGAGCACAGATACGCAGTATTTT. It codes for CASSREGRSTDTQYF.

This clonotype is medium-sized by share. The CDR3 here is CASSLSGLSRNEQFF. Here the CDR3 DNA reads TGTGCCAGCAGCTTGTCAGGACTCTCTAGGAATGAGCAGTTCTTC. The chain joins TRBV5-6 to TRBJ2-1; weak D call: TRBD2 (5 bases). The germline CDR1 and CDR2 sequences are SGHDT and YYEEEE. V lost 1 base and J 7 bases, leaving 15 bases between the germline ends. The CDR3 runs to 15 residues.

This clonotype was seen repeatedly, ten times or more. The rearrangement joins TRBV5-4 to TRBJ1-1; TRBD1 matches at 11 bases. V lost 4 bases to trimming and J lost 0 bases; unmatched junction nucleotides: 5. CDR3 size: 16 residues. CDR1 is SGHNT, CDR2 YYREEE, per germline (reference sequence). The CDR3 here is CASSPGTGGMNTEAFF. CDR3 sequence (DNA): TGTGCCAGCAGCCCCGGGACAGGGGGGATGAACACTGAAGCTTTCTTT.

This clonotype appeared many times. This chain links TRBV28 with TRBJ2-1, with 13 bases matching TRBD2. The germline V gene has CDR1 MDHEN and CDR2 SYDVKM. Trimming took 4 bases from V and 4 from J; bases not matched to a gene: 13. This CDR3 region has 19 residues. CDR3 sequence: CASSSSGTSGASRYNEQFF. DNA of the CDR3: TGTGCCAGCAGTTCTTCTGGGACTAGCGGGGCCTCGCGGTACAATGAGCAGTTCTTC.

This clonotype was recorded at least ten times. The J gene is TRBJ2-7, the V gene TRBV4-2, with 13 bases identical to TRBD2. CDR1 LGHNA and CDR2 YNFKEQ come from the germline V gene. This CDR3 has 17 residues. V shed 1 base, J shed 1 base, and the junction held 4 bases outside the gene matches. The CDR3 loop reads CASSQGLAGGFSYEQYF. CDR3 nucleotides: TGTGCCAGCAGCCAAGGACTAGCGGGAGGATTTTCCTACGAGCAGTACTTC.

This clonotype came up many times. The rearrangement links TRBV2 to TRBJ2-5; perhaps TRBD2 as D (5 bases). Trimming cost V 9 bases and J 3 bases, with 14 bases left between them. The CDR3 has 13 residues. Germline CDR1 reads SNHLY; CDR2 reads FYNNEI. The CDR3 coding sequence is TGTGCCAGAAGGCGGACTGTAGAAGAGACCCAGTACTTC. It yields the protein CARRRTVEETQYF.

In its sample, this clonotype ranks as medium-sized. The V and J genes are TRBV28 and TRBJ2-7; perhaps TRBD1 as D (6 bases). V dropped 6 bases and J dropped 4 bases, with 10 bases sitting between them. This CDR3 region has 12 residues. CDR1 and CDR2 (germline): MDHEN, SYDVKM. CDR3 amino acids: CASRTDSYEQYF. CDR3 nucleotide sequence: TGTGCCAGCAGGACGGACAGTTACGAGCAGTACTTC.

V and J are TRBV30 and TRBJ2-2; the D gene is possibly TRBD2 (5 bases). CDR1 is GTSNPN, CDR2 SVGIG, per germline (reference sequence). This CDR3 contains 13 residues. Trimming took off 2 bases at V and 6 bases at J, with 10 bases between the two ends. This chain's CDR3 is CAWSQFSAGELFF. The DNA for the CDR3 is TGTGCCTGGAGTCAATTTAGCGCCGGGGAGCTGTTTTTT.

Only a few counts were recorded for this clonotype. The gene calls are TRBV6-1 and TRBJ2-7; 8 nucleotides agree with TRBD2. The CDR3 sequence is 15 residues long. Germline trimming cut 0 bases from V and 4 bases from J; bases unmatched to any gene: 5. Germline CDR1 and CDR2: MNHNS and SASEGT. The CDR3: CASSEAGGGTYEQYF. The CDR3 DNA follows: TGTGCCAGCAGTGAAGCGGGCGGGGGGACGTACGAGCAGTACTTC.

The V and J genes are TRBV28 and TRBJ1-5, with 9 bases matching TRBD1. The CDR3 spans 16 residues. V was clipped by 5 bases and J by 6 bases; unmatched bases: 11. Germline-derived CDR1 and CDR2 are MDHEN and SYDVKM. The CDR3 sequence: CASSLPPTGGPQPQHF. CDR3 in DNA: TGTGCCAGCAGTCTCCCCCCAACAGGGGGCCCTCAGCCCCAGCATTTT. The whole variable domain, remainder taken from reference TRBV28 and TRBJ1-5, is DVKVTQSSRYLVKRTGEKVFLECVQDMDHENMFWYRQDPGLGLRLIYFSYDVKMKEKGDIPEGYSVSREKKERFSLILESASTNQTSMYLCASSLPPTGGPQPQHFGDGTRLSIL.

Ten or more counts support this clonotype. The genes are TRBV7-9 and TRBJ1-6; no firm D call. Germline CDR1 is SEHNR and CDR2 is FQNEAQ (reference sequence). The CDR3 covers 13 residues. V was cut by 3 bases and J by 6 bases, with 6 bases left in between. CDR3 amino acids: CASSFSLNSPLHF. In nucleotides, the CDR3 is TGTGCCAGCAGCTTCAGCCTTAATTCACCCCTCCACTTT.

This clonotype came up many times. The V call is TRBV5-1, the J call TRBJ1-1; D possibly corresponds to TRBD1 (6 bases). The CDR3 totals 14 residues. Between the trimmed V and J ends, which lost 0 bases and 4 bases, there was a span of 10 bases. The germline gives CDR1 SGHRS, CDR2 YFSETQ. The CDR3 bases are TGCGCCAGCAGCTTGGTCGTAGGGGGCACTGAAGCTTTCTTT. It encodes CASSLVVGGTEAFF.

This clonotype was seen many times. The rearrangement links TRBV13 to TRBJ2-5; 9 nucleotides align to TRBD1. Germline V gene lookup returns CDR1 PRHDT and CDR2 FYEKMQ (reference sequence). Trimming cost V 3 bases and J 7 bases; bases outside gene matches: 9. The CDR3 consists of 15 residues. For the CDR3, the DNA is TGTGCCAGCAGCTTTGAACAGGGGGCTTACGGGACCCAGTACTTC. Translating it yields CASSFEQGAYGTQYF.